This TCR beta chain was sequenced for a study of blood T cell repertoires in COVID-19. Across the study: Both acute and convalescent COVID-19 samples were obtained from the United States, Italy and Spain. T cells, B-cell-depleted T cells, or PBMCs supplied cDNA or gDNA.

CDR3 length equals 14 residues. From germline, CDR1 is LGHDT and CDR2 YNNKEL (reference sequence). V lost 6 bases to trimming and J lost 6 bases; unmatched junction nucleotides: 8. Method: immunoSEQ multiplex PCR; TCRdb's copy keeps in-frame clones and lacks some. The sample contains under 250,000 clones, roughly 88% of which appear only once. Residents of 24 US areas, aged about 18 to 89 years, made up the participants. Exposed study participants had met a COVID-19 case within 2 weeks before entry. This chain joins TRBV3-1 (or the pseudogene TRBV3-2) and TRBJ2-7; 10 bases are shared with TRBD1. The receptor was derived from a woman in her thirties or forties who had been exposed to COVID-19. Sequenced: PBMCs or T cells enriched from blood (not recorded which). The CDR3: CASRQTGGLGEQYF. The CDR3 nucleotides are TGTGCCAGCAGACAGACAGGGGGCCTCGGCGAGCAGTACTTC.